This T cell receptor (beta chain) was observed in a study of identical twins. The study, taken as a whole, reports: The authors drew conclusions from cross-sectional statistical analysis rather than following the same donors. Abundant cord blood beta clonotypes carried fewer insertions; memory repertoires showed none.

Note on this clonotype: Its antigen is unidentified.

Template switching introduced a universal primer site, and the cDNA bore unique molecular identifiers. TCRdb reprocessed the 5' RACE reads via MiXCR and lists one record per CDR3 protein. The repertoire includes some 760,000 distinct CDR3 sequences, around a sixth of them detected once, and around 14% sits in the top ten. The data also belong to a second study, concerning T cells expressing NK-cell markers. Per that study: Each TCR beta repertoire originated in sorted T cells that were CD3+CD56+NKG2C+, CD3+CD56+NKG2C- or CD3+CD56-NKG2C+.

The clonotype comes from a woman under 30 in good health. Sequencing was performed on PBMCs.

The CDR3 DNA sequence: TGTGCCAGCAGCTTTTCCCGGCGGGGGGCCCACGAGCAGTACTTC. Translated: CASSFSRRGAHEQYF. The gene calls are TRBV5-6 and TRBJ2-7; TRBD2 matches at 8 bases. The CDR3 is 15 amino acids. The germline V gene encodes CDR1 SGHDT and CDR2 YYEEEE. With 2 bases clipped from V and 5 bases from J, the junction kept 9 bases outside the gene matches.